These 25 T cell receptor beta chains came from one sample sequenced in a study of blood T cells in healthy people across ages. With a J-beta primer mix and a sample-barcoded 5' primer, a second PCR ran roughly 6 to 12 cycles. Each CDR3 protein gets one entry after TCRdb re-called the 5' RACE reads with MiXCR. The sample holds some 1,800,000 distinct CDR3 sequences, about two fifths seen once. Material for sequencing was blood. The source is a human donor in good health.

This clonotype came up a few times. J is TRBJ2-1 and V is TRBV3-1; D is uncertain. In germline, CDR1 is LGHDT, CDR2 YNNKEL (reference sequence). CDR3 length: 15 residues. V was pared by 0 bases and J by 9 bases, with 15 bases between. Here the CDR3 reads CASSQDAGSNSEQFF. The CDR3 nucleotides are TGTGCCAGCAGCCAAGATGCAGGTAGTAACTCTGAGCAGTTCTTC.

This clonotype has only one observation. This chain links TRBV12-3 or TRBV12-4 with TRBJ1-4; D perhaps matches TRBD1 (5 bases). The CDR3 is made up of 15 amino acids. The V and J ends lost 2 bases and 6 bases respectively, with 13 bases between them. The CDR3 coding sequence is TGTGCCAGCAGTTTAATGGGCAGGGTCGATGAAAAACTGTTTTTT. Translation: CASSLMGRVDEKLFF.

This clonotype was counted only a few times. The J gene is TRBJ1-2, the V gene TRBV27, with a weak D call TRBD1 (5 bases). V was clipped by 2 bases and J by 4 bases, with 14 bases between them. The CDR3 is made up of 15 amino acids. CDR1 is MNHEY, CDR2 SMNVEV, per germline (reference sequence). In DNA form, the CDR3 reads TGTGCCAGCAGTTTAGGAGGGGCCGGAGGCTATGGCTACACCTTC. Translation: CASSLGGAGGYGYTF.

The chain employs TRBV20-1 and TRBJ2-7, with TRBD1 identical over 7 bases. This CDR3 has 16 amino acids. With 0 bases clipped from V and 1 base from J, the junction kept 9 bases outside the gene matches. Germline CDR1 DFQATT, CDR2 SNEGSKA (reference sequence). The CDR3 spells CSARDLGTVTSYEQYF. In DNA form, the CDR3 reads TGCAGTGCTAGAGACCTTGGGACAGTCACTTCCTACGAGCAGTACTTC.

This rearrangement joins TRBV18 to TRBJ1-1; a weak D match, TRBD1 (6 bases). V was clipped by 5 bases and J by 1 base, with 14 bases between them. CDR1 KGHSH and CDR2 LQKENI come from the germline V gene. This CDR3 is built from 15 residues. CDR3 region: CASSKGGGPNTEAFF. The CDR3 DNA reads as TGTGCCAGCTCAAAGGGAGGGGGTCCGAACACTGAAGCTTTCTTT.

This clonotype was picked up a small number of times. J is TRBJ1-2 and V is TRBV6-5; D possibly corresponds to TRBD1 (5 bases). The V gene lost 2 bases and the J gene lost 7 bases, with 11 bases spanning the gap. The CDR3 contains 13 residues. Germline V gene data show CDR1 as MNHEY and CDR2 as SVGAGI. This chain's CDR3 is CASSYGQGLGYTF. For the CDR3, the DNA is TGTGCCAGCAGTTACGGGCAGGGACTTGGCTACACCTTC.

A remark on this clonotype: Given the absence of the conserved phenylalanine or tryptophan at the CDR3 end, a read error is likely. The DNA is left out, because the CDR3 cannot be placed on it with certainty; the CDR3 is given as TCRdb lists it. V and J are TRBV27 and TRBJ2-7. Germline CDR1 is MNHEY and CDR2 is SMNVEV (reference sequence). 11 amino acids form the CDR3, both terminal residues included. CDR3: CASSAPTSSTS.

A note on this clonotype: The junction does not match germline at one end; this may be a read error. The gene calls are TRBV7-3 and TRBJ2-7, with 9 nucleotides matching TRBD2. Germline loops: CDR1 SGHTA, CDR2 FQGTGA. CDR3 size: 15 residues. The CDR3 DNA reads as TGTGCCAGCAGCTTTAGCGGGGGAAGCTCCTACGGGCAGTACTTC. Protein sequence: CASSFSGGSSYGQYF.

This clonotype was counted a few times. The gene calls are TRBV7-2 and TRBJ1-3, with D perhaps matching TRBD1 (6 bases). The CDR3 has 15 residues. V gave up 5 bases and J gave up 0 bases, with 11 bases separating them. Germline V gives CDR1 SGHTA, CDR2 FQGNSA. As DNA, the CDR3 is TGTGCCAGCAGCACAGGGTCAAGCTCTGGAAACACCATATATTTT. This translates into CASSTGSSSGNTIYF.

V usage is TRBV20-1 and J usage is TRBJ1-6, with 9 bases aligning to TRBD1. CDR3 length: 17 amino acids. Germline CDR1 is DFQATT and CDR2 is SNEGSKA (reference sequence). J was trimmed by 6 bases and V by 3 bases; bases with no gene match: 12. CDR3 bases: TGCAGTGCTAGGCCTTTCACAGGGGGCGGCGGTAATTCACCCCTCCACTTT. Translating it yields CSARPFTGGGGNSPLHF.

On this clonotype: A read error may explain this, as a much larger clone is one base away. The CDR3 DNA is TGCGCCAGCAGTCCACTAGGATTAGCCTCGAATGAGCAGTACTTC. It translates to CASSPLGLASNEQYF. The chain joins TRBV4-1 to TRBJ2-1; possibly TRBD2 for D (5 bases). The assigned J gene may be wrong: the sequence end matches TRBJ2-7 better. The CDR3 loop spans 15 amino acids. CDR1 and CDR2 from the germline V gene are MGHRA and YSYEKL.

The chain combines TRBV28 with TRBJ1-1; perhaps TRBD1 as D (5 bases). The V end was cut by 6 bases, the J end by 11 bases, with 19 bases between. The length of the CDR3 is 13 residues. Looked up from germline, CDR1 is MDHEN and CDR2 is SYDVKM. This CDR3 is CASSPTGLYRAFF. CDR3 coding DNA: TGTGCCAGCAGCCCGACGGGACTTTATCGGGCTTTCTTT.

This chain links TRBV7-9 with TRBJ1-1; D remains ambiguous. The V and J ends lost 4 bases and 4 bases respectively, with 13 bases between them. CDR1 is SEHNR and CDR2 is FQNEAQ in the germline V gene (reference sequence). The CDR3 covers 14 residues. In DNA form, the CDR3 reads TGTGCCAGCAGCTCAAGTTGGGCTGGCACTGAAGCTTTCTTT. Amino acids: CASSSSWAGTEAFF.

This clonotype occurred a few times. The gene calls are TRBV7-2 and TRBJ2-5, with 7 positions matching TRBD1. Gene TRBJ2-7 matches the end of the DNA better, so the J call may be wrong. Germline CDR1 SGHTA, CDR2 FQGNSA. The CDR3 spans 14 residues. CDR3 loop: CASSPTGMLDEQYF. In nucleotides, the CDR3 is TGTGCCAGCAGCCCGACAGGGATGTTGGACGAGCAGTACTTC.

The rearrangement links TRBV15 to TRBJ1-3; no clear D gene. The V end lost 1 base, the J end lost 6 bases, and 10 bases lay between the germline ends. The germline V gene encodes CDR1 LNHNV and CDR2 YYDKDF (reference sequence). This CDR3 spans 14 amino acids. The CDR3 nucleotides read TGTGCCACCAGCAGAGGGACTGGTGAAAACACCATATATTTT. This translates into CATSRGTGENTIYF.

DNA for the CDR3: TGCGCCAGCAGCTTGGCTTATGGGGAATACCAAGAGACCCAGTACTTC. This encodes CASSLAYGEYQETQYF. The chain is built from TRBV5-1 and TRBJ2-5; D unresolved. V shed 0 bases and J shed 0 bases, with 12 bases lying between them. Germline CDR1 SGHRS, CDR2 YFSETQ. The CDR3 totals 16 residues.

The chain has TRBV2 and TRBJ1-1; tentatively, D is TRBD1 (6 bases). V shed 0 bases and J shed 5 bases, with 13 bases lying between them. The CDR3 consists of 15 residues. CDR1 and CDR2 (germline): SNHLY, FYNNEI. CDR3 amino acids: CASSEARGRRTEAFF. CDR3 coding DNA: TGTGCCAGCAGTGAAGCCCGGGGGCGACGGACTGAAGCTTTCTTT. The variable domain in full, with the rest retrieved from reference TRBV2 and TRBJ1-1, is EPEVTQTPSHQVTQMGQEVILRCVPISNHLYFYWYRQILGQKVEFLVSFYNNEISEKSEIFDDQFSVERPDGSNFTLKIRSTKLEDSAMYFCASSEARGRRTEAFFGQGTRLTVV.

The chain carries TRBV6-6 and TRBJ1-2; D may be TRBD1 (6 bases). The ends were cut back, 5 bases at V and 2 bases at J, with 18 bases in the middle. Per germline, CDR1 MNHNY and CDR2 SVGAGI (reference sequence). The CDR3 has 16 residues. In nucleotides, the CDR3 is TGTGCCAGCAGTAAACCAAACAGGGAGTCCAACTATGGCTACACCTTC. Protein product: CASSKPNRESNYGYTF.

V gene TRBV6-2 or TRBV6-3 combines with J gene TRBJ1-1; no firm D call. There are 14 residues in the CDR3. Looked up from germline, CDR1 is MNHEY and CDR2 is SVGEGT. V was clipped by 0 bases and J by 5 bases, with 10 bases between them. Here the CDR3 reads CASSYSIQRTEAFF. The CDR3 bases are TGTGCCAGCAGTTACTCGATACAAAGAACTGAAGCTTTCTTT.

This clonotype was counted only a few times. The gene calls are TRBV29-1 and TRBJ2-3; 8 bases are shared with TRBD2. The J segment lost 2 bases and the V segment lost 1 base, leaving 8 bases of the junction unmatched. This CDR3 is 16 amino acids long. Germline V lookup: CDR1 SQVTM, CDR2 ANQGSEA. CDR3 protein: CSVEGTGGGITDTQYF. DNA for the CDR3: TGCAGCGTTGAAGGGACCGGGGGGGGGATCACAGATACGCAGTATTTT.

The chain has TRBV23-1 and TRBJ2-7; no reliable D call. TRBV23-1 is identified as an open reading frame with a role that is uncertain. V lost 1 base and J 2 bases, leaving 15 bases between the germline ends. The CDR3 totals 16 residues. The CDR3 protein is CASSQYKVRPTYEQYF. The CDR3 region has the DNA TGCGCCAGCAGTCAATATAAGGTCAGACCCACCTACGAGCAGTACTTC.

This chain connects TRBV5-6 to TRBJ2-2; D ambiguous. V lost 2 bases, J lost 0 bases, and 11 bases lay in between. Germline V gene lookup returns CDR1 SGHDT and CDR2 YYEEEE. The CDR3 loop spans 16 amino acids. The CDR3 loop is CASSLWYTTNTGELFF. Written as DNA, the CDR3 is TGTGCCAGCAGCTTATGGTACACCACGAACACCGGGGAGCTGTTTTTT.

This clonotype was detected only once. V gene TRBV24-1 combines with J gene TRBJ2-1; TRBD1 is a possible D gene (6 bases). Germline lookup yields CDR1 KGHDR and CDR2 SFDVKD. This CDR3 has 11 residues. Between the trimmed V and J ends, which lost 7 bases and 6 bases, there was a span of 6 bases. This CDR3 is CATRDSNEQFF. Here the CDR3 DNA reads TGTGCCACCAGGGACAGCAATGAGCAGTTCTTC.

This clonotype was counted only a few times. This chain connects TRBV18 to TRBJ2-1, with 8 bases identical to TRBD2. The last part of the DNA fits TRBJ2-7 better; the J call may be wrong. Per the germline V gene, CDR1 is KGHSH and CDR2 is LQKENI. CDR3 length: 18 amino acids. As DNA, the CDR3 is TGTGCCAGCTCTCAGTCGGCGGGGGGCCGCTCGCCCTACAATGAGCAGTACTTC. It translates to CASSQSAGGRSPYNEQYF.

The chain's CDR3 is CASSFQWGDQPQHF. As DNA, the CDR3 is TGTGCCAGCAGCTTCCAATGGGGTGATCAGCCCCAGCATTTT. The chain is built from TRBV5-6 and TRBJ1-5; D call uncertain. Germline CDR1 is SGHDT and CDR2 is YYEEEE. The CDR3 consists of 14 residues. V lost 2 bases to trimming and J lost 5 bases, with 11 bases between them.